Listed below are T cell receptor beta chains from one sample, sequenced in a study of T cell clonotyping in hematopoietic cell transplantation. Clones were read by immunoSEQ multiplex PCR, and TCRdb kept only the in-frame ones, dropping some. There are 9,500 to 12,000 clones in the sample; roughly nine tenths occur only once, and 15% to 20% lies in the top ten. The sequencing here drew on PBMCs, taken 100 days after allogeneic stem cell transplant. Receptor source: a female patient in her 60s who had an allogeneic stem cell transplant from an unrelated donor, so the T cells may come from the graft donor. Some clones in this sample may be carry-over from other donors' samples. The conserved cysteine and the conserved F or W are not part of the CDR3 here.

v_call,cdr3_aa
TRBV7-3,ASSLSYTDTQY
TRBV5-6,ASSLRNSYEQY
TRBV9,ASSVDPGGSYEQY
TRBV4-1,ASSQVTDDNYGYT
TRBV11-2,ASSFKGGGFHEQF
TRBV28,ASREVGVTEAF
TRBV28,ASTALAYNEQF
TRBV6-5,ASSSLAGGTNEQF
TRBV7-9,ASRETVSTGELF
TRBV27,ASSLYGWQF
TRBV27,ASSARQTNQPQH
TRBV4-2,ASSQDPGQGFHEQY
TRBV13,ASRPILRDYEQY
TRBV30,AWSYTRGAQY
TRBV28,ASSQPRGARSSYEQY
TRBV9,ASSLGQGTYNEQF
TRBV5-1,ASSSSGSEYNEQF
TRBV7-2,ASSLDRGLMGYT
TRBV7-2,ASSLAGGPETQY
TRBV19,ASSIGPNTEAF
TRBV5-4,ASSLGDEQY
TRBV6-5,ASTPDKYTQY
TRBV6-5,ASSYSGTPGETQY
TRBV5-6,ASSLGDGGYEQY
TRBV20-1,SLDGGAEAF
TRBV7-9,ASSPGGNGYT
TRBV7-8,ASSLVSGAEAF
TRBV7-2,ASSLPGAMKAF
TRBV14,ASSLGLGEQF
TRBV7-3,ASSLTGGLNYGYT
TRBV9,ASSAQTGSYNEQF
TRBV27,ASKHLTGGTEAF